The 17 T cell receptor beta chains below all came from one sample that was sequenced in a study of cytomegalovirus exposure and HLA in healthy donors. The primer mix had 60 Vbeta and 13 Jbeta primers. Libraries were prepared by immunoSEQ multiplex PCR; TCRdb keeps only in-frame clonotypes and omits some of them. The sample records 110,000 or so clones, 65% to 75% being singletons. Sequencing was carried out using PBMCs. These receptors were collected from a woman aged 35 to 49 in good health and CMV-seropositive.

This chain connects TRBV2 to TRBJ1-4; D is ambiguous. The CDR3 runs to 14 residues. In germline, CDR1 is SNHLY, CDR2 FYNNEI. Trimming took off 6 bases at V and 0 bases at J, with 8 bases between the two ends. CDR3 in DNA: TGTGCCAGCAGGTATACTGCAACTAATGAAAAACTGTTTTTT. Translated, it gives CASRYTATNEKLFF.

The chain has TRBV27 and TRBJ1-2; TRBD1 matches at 7 bases. CDR3 size: 14 residues. V lost 7 bases, J lost 3 bases, and 8 bases stayed unmatched. In germline, CDR1 is MNHEY, CDR2 SMNVEV (reference sequence). The CDR3 nucleotides are TGTGCCAGCAAGACAGGGCCAGGTTACTATGGCTACACCTTC. This codes for CASKTGPGYYGYTF.

The J gene is TRBJ2-5, the V gene TRBV2, with D possibly being TRBD2 (5 bases). Germline V gene data show CDR1 as SNHLY and CDR2 as FYNNEI. V gave up 4 bases and J gave up 4 bases, with 13 bases separating them. This CDR3 comprises 14 residues. CDR3 residues: CASSAPLSGETQYF. The CDR3 nucleotides read TGTGCCAGCAGTGCCCCTTTAAGCGGAGAGACCCAGTACTTC.

In its sample, this clone was seen a few times. The chain uses TRBV28 and TRBJ1-1, with TRBD1 as a possible D gene (6 bases). The V end lost 11 bases, the J end lost 1 base, and 14 bases lay between the germline ends. CDR3 length: 13 residues. Germline CDR1 reads MDHEN; CDR2 reads SYDVKM. As DNA, the CDR3 is TGTGCCGCAAGGCCGACAGGGAACACTGAAGCTTTCTTT. It yields the protein CAARPTGNTEAFF.

The chain is built from TRBV12-5 and TRBJ2-5; D not resolved. Germline V lookup: CDR1 LGHNT, CDR2 FRNRAP. This CDR3 has 12 amino acids. With 5 bases removed from V and 7 bases from J, the gap between germline ends came to 11 bases. As DNA, the CDR3 is TGTGCTAGTGGTCCTGAGACAAGGACCCAGTACTTC. Its translation is CASGPETRTQYF.

The table lists this clone with a few counts. The chain links TRBV6-6 to TRBJ2-7, with TRBD2 identical over 11 bases. The CDR3 has 15 residues. Trimming cost V 0 bases and J 4 bases; bases outside gene matches: 2. Germline loops: CDR1 MNHNY, CDR2 SVGAGI (reference sequence). CDR3 nucleotide sequence: TGTGCCAGCAGTTACTCCGGGACTAGCGGATACGAGCAGTACTTC. This encodes CASSYSGTSGYEQYF.

The chain is built from TRBV9 and TRBJ1-1; D gene ambiguous. The V and J ends lost 7 bases and 5 bases respectively, with 18 bases between them. CDR1 and CDR2 from the germline V gene are SGDLS and YYNGEE. The CDR3 sequence is 14 residues long. The chain's CDR3 is CASSPVGVGTEAFF. The DNA for the CDR3 is TGTGCCAGCTCCCCAGTCGGGGTGGGGACTGAAGCTTTCTTT.

The rearrangement uses TRBV2 and TRBJ1-1, with D possibly being TRBD1 (5 bases). V was clipped by 7 bases and J by 1 base, with 10 bases between them. Germline V gene sequence: CDR1 SNHLY, CDR2 FYNNEI. The CDR3 extends over 13 amino acids. The CDR3 DNA reads TGTGCCAGCAAGGGGAGGGCGAACACTGAAGCTTTCTTT. As protein: CASKGRANTEAFF. Complete variable domain (other parts from reference TRBV2 and TRBJ1-1): EPEVTQTPSHQVTQMGQEVILRCVPISNHLYFYWYRQILGQKVEFLVSFYNNEISEKSEIFDDQFSVERPDGSNFTLKIRSTKLEDSAMYFCASKGRANTEAFFGQGTRLTVV.

In nucleotides, the CDR3 is TGTGCCAGCAGCTTTACAGGGGGCTTCACTGAAGCTTTCTTT. Amino acid sequence: CASSFTGGFTEAFF. The V and J genes are TRBV5-6 and TRBJ1-1; TRBD1 matches at 9 bases. Per germline, CDR1 SGHDT and CDR2 YYEEEE. V was pared by 2 bases and J by 4 bases, with 3 bases of the junction left unmatched. The CDR3 is 14 residues long. Complete variable domain (other parts from reference TRBV5-6 and TRBJ1-1): DAGVTQSPTHLIKTRGQQVTLRCSPKSGHDTVSWYQQALGQGPQFIFQYYEEEERQRGNFPDRFSGHQFPNYSSELNVNALLLGDSALYLCASSFTGGFTEAFFGQGTRLTVV.

This clone was detected only a few times. The V gene is TRBV4-2, the J gene TRBJ2-1, with D perhaps TRBD2 (6 bases). V lost 10 bases and J lost 4, with 11 bases in between. CDR1 LGHNA and CDR2 YNFKEQ come from the germline V gene. CDR3 length: 12 amino acids. CDR3 sequence (DNA): TGTGCCACTAGCGTCCAATACAATGAGCAGTTCTTC. This gives the protein CATSVQYNEQFF.

V and J are TRBV30 and TRBJ1-6; a possible D gene is TRBD1 (5 bases). The germline V and J ends were trimmed by 3 bases and 14 bases, with 17 bases remaining between them. The CDR3 contains 13 residues. In germline, CDR1 is GTSNPN, CDR2 SVGIG (reference sequence). This chain's CDR3 is CAWRRRQIVTLHF. CDR3 coding DNA: TGTGCCTGGAGAAGAAGACAGATAGTAACCCTCCACTTT. The whole variable domain, remainder taken from reference TRBV30 and TRBJ1-6, is SQTIHQWPATLVQPVGSPLSLECTVEGTSNPNLYWYRQAAGRGLQLLFYSVGIGQISSEVPQNLSASRPQDRQFILSSKKLLLSDSGFYLCAWRRRQIVTLHFGNGTRLTVT.

The chain links TRBV5-8 to TRBJ2-7; D possibly corresponds to TRBD2 (6 bases). V was trimmed by 0 bases and J by 3 bases, leaving 7 bases between them. This CDR3 has 13 residues. CDR1 and CDR2 (germline): SGHTS, YDEGEE. The CDR3 protein is CASSLAGSYEQYF. The CDR3 coding sequence is TGTGCCAGCAGCTTGGCCGGGAGCTACGAGCAGTACTTC.

The V call is TRBV19, the J call TRBJ1-2; D may be TRBD1 (6 bases). V dropped 9 bases and J dropped 4 bases, with 15 bases sitting between them. The CDR3 runs to 13 residues. CDR1 and CDR2 (germline): LNHDA, SQIVND (reference sequence). This CDR3 reads CASAGARTYGYTF. The CDR3 coding sequence is TGTGCCAGCGCGGGGGCAAGGACCTATGGCTACACCTTC. The full variable domain, with the rest looked up from reference TRBV19 and TRBJ1-2, is DGGITQSPKYLFRKEGQNVTLSCEQNLNHDAMYWYRQDPGQGLRLIYYSQIVNDFQKGDIAEGYSVSREKKESFPLTVTSAQKNPTAFYLCASAGARTYGYTFGSGTRLTVV.

The chain carries TRBV19 and TRBJ2-5, with 7 bases identical to TRBD1. The assigned J gene may be wrong: the sequence end matches TRBJ2-7 better. Germline values: CDR1 LNHDA, CDR2 SQIVND (reference sequence). The CDR3 is made up of 12 amino acids. The CDR3 DNA follows: TGTGCCAGTAGCGAGGGACAGTACGAGCAGTACTTC. Its translation is CASSEGQYEQYF.

In DNA, the CDR3 is TGTGCCAGCAGTCCGGGACTAGTGATGGAGACCCAGTACTTC. This sequence encodes CASSPGLVMETQYF. The V and J genes are TRBV6-5 and TRBJ2-5; 8 bases fit TRBD2. Germline-derived CDR1 and CDR2 are MNHEY and SVGAGI. The trim removed 5 bases at V and 5 bases at J, leaving 7 bases unmatched. This CDR3 spans 14 amino acids.

This sequence joins TRBV27 and TRBJ1-2; tentative D call: TRBD1 (6 bases). V dropped 5 bases and J dropped 4 bases, with 14 bases sitting between them. Germline V gives CDR1 MNHEY, CDR2 SMNVEV (reference sequence). The CDR3 runs to 14 residues. The CDR3 spells CASSPNRATYGYTF. CDR3 bases: TGTGCCAGCAGTCCCAACAGGGCTACCTATGGCTACACCTTC.

Of note for this clone: Different DNA sequences within this sample yield the same CDR3. The CDR3 loop reads CASSVDPSSYEQYF. Here the CDR3 DNA reads TGTGCCAGCAGCGTAGACCCCAGCTCCTACGAGCAGTACTTC. This chain links TRBV9 with TRBJ2-7; D remains unclear. CDR1 is SGDLS, CDR2 YYNGEE, per germline. V was trimmed by 0 bases and J by 0 bases, leaving 7 bases between them. This CDR3 is 14 amino acids long.